Listed below are T cell receptor beta chains from one sample, sequenced in a study of glioma-infiltrating T cells after dendritic cell vaccination. Libraries were prepared by immunoSEQ multiplex PCR; TCRdb keeps only in-frame clonotypes and omits some of them. Here the sample spans about 94,000 clones, 80% being singletons. Specimen: blood, collected after dendritic cell vaccination. The receptors were gathered from a human donor with glioblastoma. The CDR3 runs from the conserved cysteine through the conserved F or W. D genes are given only for firm matches. Expanded clones get a size class; other rows say once, few or many, or leave the size out.

D | J | size | V | CDR3 | DNA
TRBD1 | TRBJ1-2 | - | TRBV5-1 | CASRSGTGVPKGDGYTF | TGCGCCAGCCGGTCCGGGACAGGGGTCCCTAAAGGCGATGGCTACACCTTC
- | TRBJ2-2 | - | TRBV28 | CASTPGGTGELFF | TGTGCCAGCACCCCCGGGGGCACCGGGGAGCTGTTTTTT
- | TRBJ2-1 | - | TRBV19 | CASSKDRGLVFF | TGTGCCAGTAGTAAAGATCGTGGACTGGTGTTCTTC
- | TRBJ2-3 | - | TRBV30 | CAWSGGPQNTQYF | TGTGCCTGGAGTGGGGGCCCGCAAAATACGCAGTATTTT
TRBD2 | TRBJ2-2 | - | TRBV2 | CASRKGLAGGPDTGELFF | TGTGCCAGCCGGAAAGGACTAGCGGGAGGGCCCGACACCGGGGAGCTGTTTTTT
- | TRBJ1-2 | - | TRBV5-1 | CASSLNRWGGADGYTF | TGCGCCAGCAGCTTGAATCGTTGGGGGGGCGCTGATGGCTACACCTTC
- | TRBJ1-2 | - | TRBV7-9 | CASSLQGNGYTF | TGTGCCAGCAGCTTACAGGGGAATGGCTACACCTTC
TRBD2 | TRBJ2-5 | - | TRBV30 | CAWSVLAGAQETQYF | TGTGCCTGGAGTGTACTAGCGGGTGCCCAAGAGACCCAGTACTTC
- | TRBJ2-3 | - | TRBV6-5 | CASRWDFSTDTQYF | TGTGCCAGCAGATGGGACTTTAGCACAGATACGCAGTATTTT
- | TRBJ1-1 | few | TRBV19 | CASSIKAGSTEAFF | TGTGCCAGTAGTATAAAGGCCGGGTCCACTGAAGCTTTCTTT
TRBD1 | TRBJ1-4 | - | TRBV28 | CASSFSDRGPTTNEKLFF | TGTGCCAGCAGTTTTTCAGACAGGGGGCCTACAACTAATGAAAAACTGTTTTTT
TRBD1 | TRBJ1-5 | - | TRBV7-9 | CASSLGTGEAQPQHF | TGTGCCAGCAGCTTGGGGACAGGGGAGGCTCAGCCCCAGCATTTT
- | TRBJ2-2 | - | TRBV5-1 | CASSPAAGLNTGELFF | TGCGCCAGCAGCCCTGCCGCGGGACTTAACACCGGGGAGCTGTTTTTT
TRBD1 | TRBJ1-5 | - | TRBV19 | CASNSPPGQGTAGHQPQHF | TGTGCCAGTAACTCACCCCCGGGACAGGGGACGGCGGGGCATCAGCCCCAGCATTTT
TRBD1 | TRBJ1-1 | - | TRBV30 | CAWRVGDRGWSEAFF | TGTGCCTGGAGAGTAGGGGACAGGGGATGGTCTGAAGCTTTCTTT
TRBD1 | TRBJ1-1 | - | TRBV29-1 | CSVENRGTNTEAFF | TGCAGCGTTGAAAACAGGGGGACGAACACTGAAGCTTTCTTT
- | TRBJ2-7 | - | TRBV30 | CAWSRVTPYEQYF | TGTGCCTGGAGCCGTGTGACACCCTACGAGCAGTACTTC
TRBD2 | TRBJ2-7 | - | TRBV11-2 | CASSSGLAGEKQYF | TGTGCCAGCAGCTCAGGACTAGCGGGAGAAAAGCAGTACTTC
TRBD1 | TRBJ2-7 | - | TRBV15 | CATSRDTGQGPFYEQYF | TGTGCCACCAGCAGAGATACGGGACAGGGACCCTTCTACGAGCAGTACTTC
TRBD2 | TRBJ2-5 | - | TRBV27 | CASSFVLAGQETQYF | TGTGCCAGCAGTTTCGTCCTAGCGGGCCAAGAGACCCAGTACTTC
- | TRBJ1-5 | - | TRBV18 | CASSPGTPYSNQPQHF | TGTGCCAGCTCACCTGGGACACCTTATAGCAATCAGCCCCAGCATTTT
- | TRBJ1-4 | - | TRBV11-2 | CASSLPRGGANEKLFF | TGTGCCAGCAGCTTACCCCGAGGAGGGGCTAATGAAAAACTGTTTTTT
TRBD1 | TRBJ1-3 | - | TRBV18 | CASSPDRVGNTIYF | TGTGCCAGCTCACCGGACAGGGTTGGAAACACCATATATTTT
TRBD1 | TRBJ1-6 | - | TRBV2 | CASSVTLRQGSNSPLHF | TGTGCCAGCAGTGTAACCCTACGACAGGGAAGCAATTCACCCCTCCACTTT
TRBD2 | TRBJ2-7 | - | TRBV7-8 | CASSMTSGITYEQYF | TGTGCCAGCAGCATGACTAGCGGGATCACCTACGAGCAGTACTTC
TRBD1 | TRBJ1-1 | - | TRBV18 | CASSPWTGQNTEAFF | TGTGCCAGCTCACCTTGGACAGGCCAGAACACTGAAGCTTTCTTT
TRBD2 | TRBJ2-7 | - | TRBV2 | CASSSGLAGPF | TGTGCCAGCAGTTCGGGACTAGCGGGACCCTTC
TRBD1 | TRBJ1-2 | - | TRBV2 | CASRAETGNYGYTF | TGTGCCAGCAGAGCCGAGACAGGGAACTATGGCTACACCTTC
- | TRBJ2-3 | - | TRBV20-1 | CSASSADTQYF | TGCAGTGCTAGCTCTGCAGATACGCAGTATTTT
TRBD1 | TRBJ1-1 | - | TRBV5-1 | CASSLEEGANTEAFF | TGCGCCAGCAGCTTGGAGGAGGGGGCGAACACTGAAGCTTTCTTT
TRBD1 | TRBJ2-7 | - | TRBV27 | CASSPADRYYEQYF | TGTGCCAGCAGTCCGGCGGACAGGTACTACGAGCAGTACTTC
- | TRBJ1-1 | - | TRBV6-5 | CASSYLAVNTEAFF | TGTGCCAGCAGTTATCTCGCAGTGAACACTGAAGCTTTCTTT
- | TRBJ1-6 | - | TRBV27 | CASSFDSTLFSPLHF | TGTGCCAGCAGTTTCGACTCAACCCTTTTTTCACCCCTCCACTTT
TRBD1 | TRBJ1-2 | - | TRBV6-5 | CASSYYTPGGFYGYTF | TGTGCCAGCAGTTACTATACGCCAGGGGGATTCTATGGCTACACCTTC
TRBD1 | TRBJ2-2 | - | TRBV6-5 | CASTGGRDTGELFF | TGTGCCAGCACAGGGGGCCGAGACACCGGGGAGCTGTTTTTT
- | TRBJ1-2 | - | TRBV19 | CASSKAGSYGYTF | TGTGCCAGTAGTAAGGCAGGATCCTATGGCTACACCTTC
- | TRBJ1-1 | - | TRBV7-2 | CASSTGQASLNTEAFF | TGTGCCAGCAGTACCGGTCAGGCGTCTTTGAACACTGAAGCTTTCTTT
TRBD2 | TRBJ2-7 | - | TRBV7-2 | CASSLVAGPSYEQYF | TGTGCCAGCAGCTTAGTAGCGGGGCCCTCCTACGAGCAGTACTTC
- | TRBJ1-5 | - | TRBV6-1 | CASSDPGDQPQHF | TGTGCCAGCAGTGATCCAGGGGATCAGCCCCAGCATTTT
- | TRBJ1-1 | - | TRBV15 | CATSRDSGVKAFF | TGTGCCACCAGCAGAGATTCGGGGGTGAAAGCTTTCTTT
- | TRBJ1-2 | - | TRBV28 | CASRPDSRGYTF | TGTGCCAGCAGGCCGGACTCGAGGGGCTACACCTTC
- | TRBJ2-5 | - | TRBV30 | CAWSVFVGPSETQYF | TGTGCCTGGAGTGTATTCGTGGGCCCCTCCGAGACCCAGTACTTC